This is a list of T cell receptor beta chains from one sample in a study of regulatory T cells in long-lasting Graves disease. Via MiXCR, TCRdb re-called the multiplex PCR reads, giving one row per CDR3 protein. The table has about 320,000 distinct CDR3 sequences, about a sixth seen once. Sequences were derived from peripheral blood mononuclear cells (PBMCs), sampled at new diagnosis, from a patient treated with antithyroid drugs. Every receptor here comes from a female donor with Graves disease. Each CDR3 is given with its conserved first and last residue. Fields, in order: clone size, D gene, J gene, V gene, CDR3 length, CDR3 protein, CDR3 DNA. D genes are given only for firm matches. The size of a clone is reported for some rows only, either as once, few or many, or as a class for expanded clones.

many,TRBD2,TRBJ2-7,TRBV28,16,CASSYVGGSGSNEQYF,TGTGCCAGCAGTTATGTGGGGGGTAGCGGGAGTAATGAGCAGTACTTC
many,-,TRBJ2-7,TRBV10-3,12,CAIRANPYEQYF,TGTGCCATCCGGGCGAACCCCTACGAGCAGTACTTC
-,TRBD2,TRBJ2-1,TRBV13,16,CASSLEREGSYNEQFF,TGTGCCAGCAGCTTAGAGCGGGAGGGCTCCTACAATGAGCAGTTCTTC
-,-,TRBJ1-1,TRBV2,14,CASSEEGAVTEAFF,TGTGCCAGCAGTGAAGAGGGTGCGGTCACTGAAGCTTTCTTT
-,-,TRBJ1-5,TRBV12-3/TRBV12-4,16,CASSFHGRTDNQPQHF,TGTGCCAGCAGTTTTCACGGTCGGACAGATAATCAGCCCCAGCATTTT
few,-,TRBJ2-7,TRBV11-3,12,CASTTRGREQYF,TGTGCCAGCACCACGCGGGGGCGAGAGCAGTACTTC
many,-,TRBJ2-5,TRBV28,14,CASSLEGPRETQYF,TGTGCCAGCAGTTTGGAGGGGCCAAGAGAGACCCAGTACTTC
many,-,TRBJ2-3,TRBV15,15,CATSPGAVARDTQYF,TGTGCCACCAGCCCCGGGGCGGTAGCACGAGATACGCAGTATTTT
many,-,TRBJ2-1,TRBV27,16,CASSPITLLAYNEQFF,TGTGCCAGCAGTCCCATCACCCTTCTAGCTTACAATGAGCAGTTCTTC
many,-,TRBJ2-1,TRBV12-5,13,CASGLGDYNEQFF,TGTGCTAGTGGTTTAGGGGACTACAATGAGCAGTTCTTC
many,-,TRBJ1-1,TRBV5-1,14,CASSPRQQNTEAFF,TGCGCCAGCAGCCCCCGGCAGCAGAACACTGAAGCTTTCTTT
-,TRBD1,TRBJ1-2,TRBV9,13,CASSPETGDGYTF,TGTGCCAGCAGCCCAGAGACAGGGGATGGCTACACCTTC
many,-,TRBJ2-5,TRBV6-5,14,CASSYSVPYGTQYF,TGTGCCAGCAGTTACTCAGTGCCCTACGGGACCCAGTACTTC
-,-,TRBJ2-5,TRBV12-3/TRBV12-4,15,CASRFGGPTGETQYF,TGTGCCAGCAGGTTCGGGGGTCCGACGGGAGAGACCCAGTACTTC
many,TRBD1,TRBJ2-7,TRBV6-5,14,CASSSGTGPIEQYF,TGTGCCAGCAGTTCCGGGACAGGCCCTATAGAGCAGTACTTC
-,-,TRBJ1-4,TRBV28,13,CAISGATNEKLFF,TGTGCCATCAGCGGGGCAACTAATGAAAAACTGTTTTTT
many,-,TRBJ1-5,TRBV12-3/TRBV12-4,13,CASSPDLWQPQHF,TGTGCCAGCAGTCCCGACTTGTGGCAGCCCCAGCATTTT
-,-,TRBJ1-5,TRBV28,16,CASSSRGGGSDQPQHF,TGTGCCAGCAGTTCGAGGGGCGGGGGATCGGATCAGCCCCAGCATTTT
many,TRBD2,TRBJ2-1,TRBV2,20,CASSEVLPGLAGPLYNEQFF,TGTGCCAGCAGTGAAGTCCTACCGGGACTAGCGGGACCTCTTTACAATGAGCAGTTCTTC
many,-,TRBJ2-7,TRBV5-1,12,CASSLGYYEQYF,TGTGCCAGCAGCTTAGGGTACTACGAGCAGTACTTC
many,-,TRBJ2-4,TRBV28,14,CASSRVIAKNIQYF,TGTGCCAGCAGTCGCGTTATAGCCAAAAACATTCAGTACTTC
-,-,TRBJ2-1,TRBV2,12,CASNTGYNEQFF,TGTGCCAGCAATACGGGATACAATGAGCAGTTCTTC
many,-,TRBJ1-1,TRBV28,12,CASSPSGREAFF,TGTGCCAGCAGTCCATCTGGGCGTGAAGCTTTCTTT
many,-,TRBJ1-1,TRBV9,15,CASSVVQGRNTEAFF,TGTGCCAGCAGCGTAGTCCAGGGGCGTAACACTGAAGCTTTCTTT
many,TRBD1,TRBJ2-2,TRBV24-1,19,CATSDLRRDRAMGTGELFF,TGTGCCACCAGTGACCTACGCCGGGACAGGGCCATGGGGACCGGGGAGCTGTTTTTT
many,-,TRBJ1-6,TRBV5-1,13,CASSLVHNSPLHF,TGCGCCAGCAGCTTGGTCCATAATTCACCCCTCCACTTT
few,TRBD1,TRBJ2-3,TRBV2,15,CASRKGDRATDTQYF,TGTGCCAGCAGAAAAGGGGACAGGGCCACAGATACGCAGTATTTT
-,-,TRBJ1-5,TRBV5-1,18,CASSLDGGPPYSNHPQHF,TGCGCCAGCAGCTTGGATGGGGGCCCCCCATATAGCAATCATCCCCAGCATTTT
many,TRBD1,TRBJ2-7,TRBV9,14,CASSSGDSSYEQYF,TGTGCCAGCAGCTCCGGGGACAGTTCCTACGAGCAGTACTTC
many,TRBD1,TRBJ2-7,TRBV12-3/TRBV12-4,15,CASSPLRDRDYEQYF,TGTGCCAGCAGCCCTCTCCGGGACAGGGACTACGAGCAGTACTTC
many,-,TRBJ2-1,TRBV28,15,CASSPGASSYNEQFF,TGTGCCAGCAGTCCGGGGGCGTCTTCCTACAATGAGCAGTTCTTC
many,-,TRBJ1-2,TRBV2,14,CASCPGPRDYGYTF,TGTGCCAGCTGCCCGGGCCCACGAGACTATGGCTACACCTTC
few,TRBD2,TRBJ2-1,TRBV7-6,15,CASSLGGSTYNEQFF,TGTGCCAGCAGCCTCGGCGGGAGCACCTACAATGAGCAGTTCTTC
-,-,TRBJ2-3,TRBV13,15,CASRIWGVSLSTQYF,TGTGCCAGCAGAATATGGGGGGTTTCCCTGAGTACGCAGTATTTT
-,-,TRBJ2-7,TRBV20-1,15,CSARSLTGRPDEQYF,TGCAGTGCTAGGAGCCTCACAGGGCGCCCGGACGAGCAGTACTTC
many,TRBD2,TRBJ2-5,TRBV10-3,16,CAISVKAGEGQETQYF,TGTGCCATCAGTGTAAAGGCGGGAGAGGGGCAAGAGACCCAGTACTTC
-,-,TRBJ2-2,TRBV5-1,13,CASSIVGTGELFF,TGCGCCAGCAGCATAGTGGGAACCGGGGAGCTGTTTTTT
-,-,TRBJ1-5,TRBV20-1,14,CSASPNRADQPQHF,TGCAGTGCTAGCCCAAACAGGGCTGATCAGCCCCAGCATTTT
few,-,TRBJ2-1,TRBV28,13,CASSLLTDYEQFF,TGTGCCAGCAGTTTATTAACGGATTATGAGCAGTTCTTC
many,TRBD1,TRBJ1-5,TRBV6-1,14,CASRRTGLGQPQHF,TGTGCCAGCAGAAGGACAGGGCTCGGTCAGCCCCAGCATTTT
few,-,TRBJ1-1,TRBV12-3/TRBV12-4,14,CASRSPRMNTEAFF,TGTGCCAGCAGGTCCCCCAGGATGAACACTGAAGCTTTCTTT
many,-,TRBJ2-1,TRBV7-9,12,CASSSPSREQFF,TGTGCCAGCAGCTCCCCATCCCGTGAGCAGTTCTTC
many,-,TRBJ1-4,TRBV2,16,CASSSDRKTPSEKLFF,TGTGCCAGCAGTTCCGACAGGAAGACTCCAAGCGAAAAACTGTTTTTT
many,TRBD2,TRBJ2-7,TRBV20-1,15,CSASGLAGVSSEQYF,TGCAGTGCTAGCGGACTAGCGGGAGTCAGCTCCGAGCAGTACTTC
many,TRBD2,TRBJ2-1,TRBV9,18,CASSVEGLAERPYNEQFF,TGTGCCAGCAGCGTAGAGGGACTAGCGGAACGCCCTTACAATGAGCAGTTCTTC
few,-,TRBJ2-7,TRBV6-5,15,CASSYSWEPTYEQYF,TGTGCCAGCAGTTACTCCTGGGAACCAACCTACGAGCAGTACTTC
many,-,TRBJ1-1,TRBV4-1,14,CASSQEGADTEAFF,TGCGCCAGCAGCCAAGAGGGCGCCGACACTGAAGCTTTCTTT
few,-,TRBJ1-2,TRBV6-2/TRBV6-3,13,CASSEVGSYGYTF,TGTGCCAGCAGTGAAGTTGGCAGCTATGGCTACACCTTC
-,TRBD2,TRBJ2-1,TRBV19,17,CASSSTSGRASYNEQFF,TGTGCCAGTAGTAGTACTAGCGGGAGGGCCTCCTACAATGAGCAGTTCTTC
many,TRBD2,TRBJ2-3,TRBV12-3/TRBV12-4,15,CASRTSGSSTDTQYF,TGTGCCAGCAGGACCAGCGGGAGTTCTACAGATACGCAGTATTTT
few,TRBD1,TRBJ1-5,TRBV4-1,17,CASSQVLGQGQSQPQHF,TGCGCCAGCAGCCAAGTTCTGGGACAGGGTCAGAGTCAGCCCCAGCATTTT
many,TRBD2,TRBJ2-1,TRBV14,14,CASSSRLAGGEQFF,TGTGCCAGCAGCAGTCGACTAGCGGGAGGGGAGCAGTTCTTC
-,TRBD1,TRBJ2-1,TRBV18,15,CASSPGQAPYNEQFF,TGTGCCAGCTCACCCGGACAGGCGCCGTACAATGAGCAGTTCTTC
many,-,TRBJ2-7,TRBV6-1,14,CASSEAQPTYEQYF,TGTGCCAGCAGTGAAGCACAGCCCACCTACGAGCAGTACTTC